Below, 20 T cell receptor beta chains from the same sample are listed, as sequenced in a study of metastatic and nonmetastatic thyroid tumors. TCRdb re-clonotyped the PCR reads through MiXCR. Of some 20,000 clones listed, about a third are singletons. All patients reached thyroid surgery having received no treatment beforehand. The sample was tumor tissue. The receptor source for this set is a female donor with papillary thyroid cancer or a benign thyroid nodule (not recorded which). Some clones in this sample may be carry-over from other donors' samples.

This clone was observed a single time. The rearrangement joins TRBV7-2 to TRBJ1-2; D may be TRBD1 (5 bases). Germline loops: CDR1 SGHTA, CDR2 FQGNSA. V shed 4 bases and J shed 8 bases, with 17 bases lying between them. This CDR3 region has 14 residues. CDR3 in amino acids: CASSSLLRVSGYTF. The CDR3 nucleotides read TGTGCCAGCAGCTCACTCCTCAGGGTATCCGGCTACACCTTC.

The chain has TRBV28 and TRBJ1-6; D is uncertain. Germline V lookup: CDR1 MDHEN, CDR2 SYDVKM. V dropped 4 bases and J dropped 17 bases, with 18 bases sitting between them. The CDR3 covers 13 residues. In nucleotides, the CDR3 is TGTGCCAGCAGTTATTTGGCGCGCCTAGGCGTCCACTTT. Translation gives CASSYLARLGVHF.

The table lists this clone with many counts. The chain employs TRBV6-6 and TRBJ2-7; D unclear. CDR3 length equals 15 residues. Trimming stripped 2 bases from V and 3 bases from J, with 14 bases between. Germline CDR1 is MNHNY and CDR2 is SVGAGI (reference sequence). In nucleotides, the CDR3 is TGTGCCAGCAGTTACGGGTTGGTAGGGAACTACGAGCAGTACTTC. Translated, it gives CASSYGLVGNYEQYF.

CDR3 nucleotide sequence: TGTGCCAGCAGTTTCAAAGGGGAGACCCAGTACTTC. Encoded protein: CASSFKGETQYF. The rearrangement links TRBV12-3 or TRBV12-4 to TRBJ2-5; D unresolved. Trimming took 3 bases from V and 5 from J, leaving 7 bases between them. The CDR3 totals 12 residues.

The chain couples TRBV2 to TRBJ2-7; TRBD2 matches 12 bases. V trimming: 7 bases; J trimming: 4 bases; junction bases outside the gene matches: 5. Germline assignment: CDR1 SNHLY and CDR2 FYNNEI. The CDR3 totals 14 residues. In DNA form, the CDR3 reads TGTGCCAGCAACCTAGCGGGAGGGCTTTACGAGCAGTACTTC. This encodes CASNLAGGLYEQYF.

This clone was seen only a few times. The DNA of the CDR3 is TGTGCCAGCAGTACACGGACAGCGACCTCCTACGAGCAGTACTTC. Its protein is CASSTRTATSYEQYF. V is TRBV27 and J is TRBJ2-7; possibly TRBD1 for D (6 bases). This CDR3 has 15 residues. The V and J ends lost 5 bases and 0 bases respectively, with 14 bases between them. Germline loops: CDR1 MNHEY, CDR2 SMNVEV (reference sequence).

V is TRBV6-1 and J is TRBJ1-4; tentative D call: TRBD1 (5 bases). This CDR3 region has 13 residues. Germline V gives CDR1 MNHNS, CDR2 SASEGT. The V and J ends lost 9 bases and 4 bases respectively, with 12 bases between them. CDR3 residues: CASGGGYNEKLFF. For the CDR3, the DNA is TGTGCCAGTGGGGGGGGGTATAATGAAAAACTGTTTTTT.

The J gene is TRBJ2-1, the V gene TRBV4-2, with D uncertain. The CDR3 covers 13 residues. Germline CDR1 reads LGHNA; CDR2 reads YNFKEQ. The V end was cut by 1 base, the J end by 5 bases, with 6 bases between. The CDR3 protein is CASSQVADNEQFF. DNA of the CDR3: TGTGCCAGCAGCCAAGTGGCCGACAATGAGCAGTTCTTC.

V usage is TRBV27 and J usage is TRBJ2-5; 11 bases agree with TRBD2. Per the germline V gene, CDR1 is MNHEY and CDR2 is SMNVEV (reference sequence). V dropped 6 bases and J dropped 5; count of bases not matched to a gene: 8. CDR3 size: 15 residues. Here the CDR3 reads CASSILAGAVETQYF. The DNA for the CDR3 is TGTGCCAGCAGCATACTAGCGGGAGCCGTCGAGACCCAGTACTTC.

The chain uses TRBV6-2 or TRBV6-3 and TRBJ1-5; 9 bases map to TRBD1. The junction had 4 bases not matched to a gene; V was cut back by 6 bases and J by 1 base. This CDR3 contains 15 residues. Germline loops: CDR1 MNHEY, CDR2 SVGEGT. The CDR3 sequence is CASRLGQGSNQPQHF. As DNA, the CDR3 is TGTGCCAGCAGACTGGGACAGGGCAGCAATCAGCCCCAGCATTTT.

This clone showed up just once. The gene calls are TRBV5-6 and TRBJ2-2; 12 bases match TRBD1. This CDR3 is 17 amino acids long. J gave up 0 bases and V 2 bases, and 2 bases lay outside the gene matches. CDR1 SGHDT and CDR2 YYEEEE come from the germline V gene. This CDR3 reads CASSFGTGGANTGELFF. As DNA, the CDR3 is TGTGCCAGCAGCTTTGGGACAGGGGGCGCGAACACCGGGGAGCTGTTTTTT. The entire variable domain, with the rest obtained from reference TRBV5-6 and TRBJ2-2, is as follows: DAGVTQSPTHLIKTRGQQVTLRCSPKSGHDTVSWYQQALGQGPQFIFQYYEEEERQRGNFPDRFSGHQFPNYSSELNVNALLLGDSALYLCASSFGTGGANTGELFFGEGSRLTVL.

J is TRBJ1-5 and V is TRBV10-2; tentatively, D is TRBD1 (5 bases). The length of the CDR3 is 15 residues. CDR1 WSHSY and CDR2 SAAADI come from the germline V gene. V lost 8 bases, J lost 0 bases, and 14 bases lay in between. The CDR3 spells CASARIGASNQPQHF. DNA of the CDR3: TGCGCCAGCGCTAGGATAGGGGCTAGCAATCAGCCCCAGCATTTT.

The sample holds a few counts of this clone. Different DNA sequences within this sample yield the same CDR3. CDR3 sequence: CASSDSGAGELFF. CDR3 bases: TGTGCCAGCAGTGACTCAGGAGCCGGGGAGCTGTTTTTT. The chain combines TRBV6-4 with TRBJ2-2; no clear D. V was cut by 0 bases and J by 6 bases, with 5 bases left in between. From germline, CDR1 is MRHNA and CDR2 SNTAGT. CDR3 length: 13 amino acids.

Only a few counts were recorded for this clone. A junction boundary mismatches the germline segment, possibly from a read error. The CDR3 is CAGRRMDRDESPLHF. The CDR3 DNA sequence: TGTGCCGGTAGACGAATGGACAGGGACGAGTCACCCCTCCACTTT. The rearrangement links TRBV19 to TRBJ1-6; 8 bases are a match to TRBD1. CDR1 is LNHDA and CDR2 is SQIVND in the germline V gene (reference sequence). The CDR3 has 15 amino acids. Supplemented by reference TRBV19 and TRBJ1-6, the full variable domain reads DGGITQSPKYLFRKEGQNVTLSCEQNLNHDAMYWYRQDPGQGLRLIYYSQIVNDFQKGDIAEGYSVSREKKESFPLTVTSAQKNPTAFYLCAGRRMDRDESPLHFGNGTRLTVT.

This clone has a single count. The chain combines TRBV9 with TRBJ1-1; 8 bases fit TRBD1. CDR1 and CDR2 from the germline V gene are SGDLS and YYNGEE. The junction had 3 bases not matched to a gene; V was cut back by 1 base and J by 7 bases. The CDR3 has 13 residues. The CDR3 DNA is TGTGCCAGCAGCGTACCGGGGACAGGTGAAGCTTTCTTT. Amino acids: CASSVPGTGEAFF.

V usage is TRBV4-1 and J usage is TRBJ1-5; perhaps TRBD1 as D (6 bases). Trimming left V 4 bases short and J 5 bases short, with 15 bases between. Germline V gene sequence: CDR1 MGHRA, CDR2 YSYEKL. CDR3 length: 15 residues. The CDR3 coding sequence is TGCGCCAGCAGCCCCCAGGGGAATATGGATCAGCCCCAGCATTTT. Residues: CASSPQGNMDQPQHF.

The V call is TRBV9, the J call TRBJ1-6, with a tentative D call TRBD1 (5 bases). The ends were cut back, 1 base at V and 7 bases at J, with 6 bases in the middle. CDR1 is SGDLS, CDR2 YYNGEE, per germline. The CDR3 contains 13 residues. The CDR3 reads CASSVPGNSPLHF. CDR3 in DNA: TGTGCCAGCAGCGTACCAGGGAATTCACCCCTCCACTTT. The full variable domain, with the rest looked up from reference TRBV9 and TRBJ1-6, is DSGVTQTPKHLITATGQRVTLRCSPRSGDLSVYWYQQSLDQGLQFLIQYYNGEERAKGNILERFSAQQFPDLHSELNLSSLELGDSALYFCASSVPGNSPLHFGNGTRLTVT.

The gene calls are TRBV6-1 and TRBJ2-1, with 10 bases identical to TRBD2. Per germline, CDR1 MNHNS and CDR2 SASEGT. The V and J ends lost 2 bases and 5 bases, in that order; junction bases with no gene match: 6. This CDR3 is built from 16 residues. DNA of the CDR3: TGTGCCAGCAGTGAACTAGCGGGAGCCGGGCACAATGAGCAGTTCTTC. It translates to CASSELAGAGHNEQFF.

The DNA for the CDR3 is TGTGCCAGCAGCCCCCGGACTAGCGGGGGGAACACCGGGGAGCTGTTTTTT. Its translation is CASSPRTSGGNTGELFF. J is TRBJ2-2 and V is TRBV7-8; TRBD2 matches at 13 bases. This CDR3 contains 17 residues. Germline V gene sequence: CDR1 SGHVS, CDR2 FQNEAQ. Losses at the gene ends were 5 bases for V and 1 base for J; bases not matched to a gene: 4.

The CDR3 protein is CASVRVPGGEQYF. CDR3 sequence (DNA): TGTGCCAGTGTAAGGGTTCCCGGAGGCGAGCAGTACTTC. The V gene is TRBV19, the J gene TRBJ2-7; TRBD2 might be the D (5 bases). The CDR3 loop spans 13 amino acids. Germline V gene lookup returns CDR1 LNHDA and CDR2 SQIVND (reference sequence). Trimming stripped 8 bases from V and 6 bases from J, with 17 bases between.